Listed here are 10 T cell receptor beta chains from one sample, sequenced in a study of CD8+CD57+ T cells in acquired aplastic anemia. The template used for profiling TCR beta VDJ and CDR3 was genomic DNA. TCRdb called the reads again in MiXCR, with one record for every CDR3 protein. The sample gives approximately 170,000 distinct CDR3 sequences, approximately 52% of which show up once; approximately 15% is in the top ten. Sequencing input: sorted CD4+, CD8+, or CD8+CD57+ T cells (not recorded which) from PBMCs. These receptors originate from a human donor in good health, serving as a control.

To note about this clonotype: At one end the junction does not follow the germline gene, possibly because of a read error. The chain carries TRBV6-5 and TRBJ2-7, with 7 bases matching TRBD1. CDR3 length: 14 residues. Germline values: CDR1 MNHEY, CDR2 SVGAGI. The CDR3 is CASNAGTAGYEQYF. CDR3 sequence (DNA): TGCGCCAGCAACGCCGGGACAGCTGGCTACGAGCAGTACTTC.

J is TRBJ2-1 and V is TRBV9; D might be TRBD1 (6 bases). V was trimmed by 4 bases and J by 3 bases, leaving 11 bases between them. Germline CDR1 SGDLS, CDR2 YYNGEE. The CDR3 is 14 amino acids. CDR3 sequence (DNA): TGTGCCAGCAGCTCCAGGACAGACTACAATGAGCAGTTCTTC. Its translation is CASSSRTDYNEQFF.

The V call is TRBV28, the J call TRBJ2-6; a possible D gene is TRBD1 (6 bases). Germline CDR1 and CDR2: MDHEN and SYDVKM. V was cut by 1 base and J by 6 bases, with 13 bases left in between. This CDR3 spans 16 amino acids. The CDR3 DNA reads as TGTGCCAGCAGTTTATATTACAGGGCTGAGGCCAACGTCCTGACTTTC. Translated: CASSLYYRAEANVLTF. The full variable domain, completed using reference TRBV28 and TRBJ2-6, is DVKVTQSSRYLVKRTGEKVFLECVQDMDHENMFWYRQDPGLGLRLIYFSYDVKMKEKGDIPEGYSVSREKKERFSLILESASTNQTSMYLCASSLYYRAEANVLTFGAGSRLTVL.

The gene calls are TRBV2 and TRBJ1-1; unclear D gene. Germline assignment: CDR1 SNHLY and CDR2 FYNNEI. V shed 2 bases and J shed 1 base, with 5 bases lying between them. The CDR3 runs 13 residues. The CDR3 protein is CASSERRNTEAFF. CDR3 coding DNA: TGTGCCAGCAGTGAACGTAGGAACACTGAAGCTTTCTTT.

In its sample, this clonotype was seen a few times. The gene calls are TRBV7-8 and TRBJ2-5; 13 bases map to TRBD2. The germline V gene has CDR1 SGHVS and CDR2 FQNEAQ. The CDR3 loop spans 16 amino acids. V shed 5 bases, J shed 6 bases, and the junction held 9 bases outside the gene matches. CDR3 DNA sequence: TGTGCCAGCAGCCCTGCGGGACTAGCGGGGTTGCAGACCCAGTACTTC. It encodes CASSPAGLAGLQTQYF.

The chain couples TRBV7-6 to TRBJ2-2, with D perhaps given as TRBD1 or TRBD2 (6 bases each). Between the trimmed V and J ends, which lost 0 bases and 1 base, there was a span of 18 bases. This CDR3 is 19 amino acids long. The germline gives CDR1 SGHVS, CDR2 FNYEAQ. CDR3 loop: CASSLAVARGALNTGELFF. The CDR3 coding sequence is TGTGCCAGCAGCTTAGCGGTGGCGAGGGGGGCGCTGAACACCGGGGAGCTGTTTTTT.

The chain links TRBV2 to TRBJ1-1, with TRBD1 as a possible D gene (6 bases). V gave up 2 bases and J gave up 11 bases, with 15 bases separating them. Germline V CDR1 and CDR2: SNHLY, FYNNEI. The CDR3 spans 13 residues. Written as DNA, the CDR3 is TGTGCCAGCAGTGAATGGGCAGGGGCGCTGGCTTTCTTT. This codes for CASSEWAGALAFF.

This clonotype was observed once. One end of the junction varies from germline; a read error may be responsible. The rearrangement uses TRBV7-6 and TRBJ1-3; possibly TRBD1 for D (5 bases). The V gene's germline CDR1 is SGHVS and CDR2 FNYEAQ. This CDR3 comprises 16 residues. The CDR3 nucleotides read TGTGCCAGCAGCTTAGGGCCAGGGCAAACTGGAAACACCGTATATTTT. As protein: CASSLGPGQTGNTVYF.

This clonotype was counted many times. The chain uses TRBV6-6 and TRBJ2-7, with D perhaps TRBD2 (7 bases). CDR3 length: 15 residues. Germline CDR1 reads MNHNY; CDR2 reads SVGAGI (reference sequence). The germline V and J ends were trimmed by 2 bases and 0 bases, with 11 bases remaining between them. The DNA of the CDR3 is TGTGCCAGCAGTTACAGCGGGACAATCTCCTACGAGCAGTACTTC. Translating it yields CASSYSGTISYEQYF.

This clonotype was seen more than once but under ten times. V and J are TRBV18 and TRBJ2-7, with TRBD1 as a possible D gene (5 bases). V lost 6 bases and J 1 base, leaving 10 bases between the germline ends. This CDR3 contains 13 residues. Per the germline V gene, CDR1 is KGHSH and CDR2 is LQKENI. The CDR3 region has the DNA TGTGCCAGCTCCCGCGACAGTTCCTACGAGCAGTACTTC. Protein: CASSRDSSYEQYF.